What follows is one TCR beta chain and its context. This entry is derived from a study of blood T cell repertoires in COVID-19. Study information: Samples came from the United States, Italy and Spain, spanning acute and convalescent COVID-19. T cells, B-cell-depleted T cells, or PBMCs supplied cDNA or gDNA.

CDR1 is SGHRS and CDR2 is YFSETQ in the germline V gene. V lost 4 bases, J lost 5 bases, and 17 bases stayed unmatched. This CDR3 comprises 17 residues. In the authors' workflow: Estimates of nucleated cell counts were drawn from the amplification of reference gene primers. Libraries were prepared by immunoSEQ multiplex PCR; TCRdb keeps only in-frame clonotypes and omits some of them. V and J calls and clone size are those listed in that table; D and trimming were worked out from the DNA. The sample has roughly 70,000 clones, 70% to 75% seen once; the top ten hold roughly a fifth. Sequenced input: peripheral blood. The chain employs TRBV5-1 and TRBJ2-5, with 7 positions matching TRBD2. The receptor was derived from a man aged 55 to 70 with acute or convalescent COVID-19. The CDR3: CASSPSPGGTGGETQYF. DNA of the CDR3: TGCGCCAGCAGCCCCTCCCCGGGCGGGACCGGGGGGGAGACCCAGTACTTC.